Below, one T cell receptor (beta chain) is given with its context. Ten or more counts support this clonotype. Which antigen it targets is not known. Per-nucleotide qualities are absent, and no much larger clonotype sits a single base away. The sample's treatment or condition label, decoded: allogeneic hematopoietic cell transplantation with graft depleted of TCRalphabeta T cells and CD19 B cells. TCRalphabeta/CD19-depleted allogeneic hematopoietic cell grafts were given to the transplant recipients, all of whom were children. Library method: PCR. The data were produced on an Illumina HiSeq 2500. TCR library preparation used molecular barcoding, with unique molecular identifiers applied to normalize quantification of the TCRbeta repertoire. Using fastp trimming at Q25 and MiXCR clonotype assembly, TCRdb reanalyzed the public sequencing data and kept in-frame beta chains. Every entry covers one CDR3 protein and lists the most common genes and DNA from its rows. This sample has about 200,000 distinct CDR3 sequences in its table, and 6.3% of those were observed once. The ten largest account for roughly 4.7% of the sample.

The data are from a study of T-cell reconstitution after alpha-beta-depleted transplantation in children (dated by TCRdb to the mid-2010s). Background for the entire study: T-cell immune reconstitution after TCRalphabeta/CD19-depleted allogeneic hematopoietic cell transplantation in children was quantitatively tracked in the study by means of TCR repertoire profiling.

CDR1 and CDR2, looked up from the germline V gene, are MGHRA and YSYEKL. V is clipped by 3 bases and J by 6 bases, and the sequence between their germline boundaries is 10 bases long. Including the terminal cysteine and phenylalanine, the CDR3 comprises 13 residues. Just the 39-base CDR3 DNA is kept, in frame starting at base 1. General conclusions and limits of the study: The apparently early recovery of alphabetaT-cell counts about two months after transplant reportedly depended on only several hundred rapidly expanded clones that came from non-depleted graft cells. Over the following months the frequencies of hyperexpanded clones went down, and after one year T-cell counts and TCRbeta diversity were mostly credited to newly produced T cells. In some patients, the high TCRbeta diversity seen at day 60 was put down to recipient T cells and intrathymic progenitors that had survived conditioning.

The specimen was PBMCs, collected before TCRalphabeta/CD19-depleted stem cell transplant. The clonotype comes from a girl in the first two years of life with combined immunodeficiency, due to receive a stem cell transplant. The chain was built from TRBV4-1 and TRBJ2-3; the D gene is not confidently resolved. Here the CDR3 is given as CASSHVNSDTQYF. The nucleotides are TGCGCCAGCAGCCACGTTAACTCCGATACGCAGTATTTT.